Below, 22 T cell receptor beta chains from the same sample are listed, as sequenced in a study of cytotoxic CD8 clonotypes in ibrutinib-treated CLL. This table comes from immunoSEQ multiplex PCR, and its TCRdb copy is limited to in-frame clones, with some not included. The sample has about 310,000 clones; about 80% are singletons. The sequencing used PBMCs, collected before ibrutinib treatment. The receptors here all came from a human donor with chronic lymphocytic leukemia.

The rearrangement joins TRBV18 to TRBJ1-2; 10 nucleotides agree with TRBD1. The CDR3 sequence is 15 residues long. The V and J ends lost 3 bases and 3 bases, in that order; junction bases with no gene match: 4. Germline CDR1 KGHSH, CDR2 LQKENI. CDR3 region: CASSPAGQGYYGYTF. CDR3 bases: TGTGCCAGCTCACCTGCGGGACAGGGGTACTATGGCTACACCTTC.

This sequence joins TRBV6-5 and TRBJ2-1, with D tentatively TRBD2 (5 bases). This CDR3 comprises 13 residues. V lost 4 bases to trimming and J lost 10 bases, with 14 bases between them. The germline V gene encodes CDR1 MNHEY and CDR2 SVGAGI. The CDR3: CASSSDSPSEQFF. CDR3 nucleotide sequence: TGTGCCAGCAGTTCGGACTCCCCGTCGGAGCAGTTCTTC.

J is TRBJ2-1 and V is TRBV18; D gene ambiguous. CDR3 length equals 14 residues. The germline CDR1 and CDR2 sequences are KGHSH and LQKENI. V gave up 5 bases and J gave up 8 bases, with 16 bases separating them. The CDR3 nucleotides are TGTGCCAGCTCAGGGCGGTTATCTCCCCATGAGCAGTTCTTC. Translation gives CASSGRLSPHEQFF.

The J gene is TRBJ2-4, the V gene TRBV5-8; a weak D match, TRBD1 (6 bases). The germline V gene encodes CDR1 SGHTS and CDR2 YDEGEE. V lost 3 bases and J 1 base, leaving 8 bases between the germline ends. The CDR3 spans 14 residues. CDR3 amino acids: CASSYQGAKNIQYF. In DNA form, the CDR3 reads TGTGCCAGCAGCTACCAGGGGGCCAAAAACATTCAGTACTTC.

The chain recombines TRBV5-1 with TRBJ1-1; D uncertain. Germline V gene sequence: CDR1 SGHRS, CDR2 YFSETQ. Trimming cost V 4 bases and J 3 bases, with 10 bases left between them. CDR3 length: 13 amino acids. The CDR3 nucleotides are TGCGCCAGCAGCCTTGACGGGTACACTGAAGCTTTCTTT. Amino acid sequence: CASSLDGYTEAFF.

V usage is TRBV4-3 and J usage is TRBJ2-7, with D hard to call. The CDR3 runs to 15 residues. CDR1 LGHNA and CDR2 YSLEER come from the germline V gene. Trimming took 1 base from V and 2 from J, leaving 12 bases between them. The CDR3 spells CASSQVYGSTYEQYF. The CDR3 region has the DNA TGCGCCAGCAGCCAAGTGTACGGCAGCACCTACGAGCAGTACTTC.

This clone was observed a single time. The chain combines TRBV15 with TRBJ2-3; D not certain. CDR1 LNHNV and CDR2 YYDKDF come from the germline V gene (reference sequence). Trimming removed 4 bases at V and 5 bases at J, with 16 bases between. This CDR3 region has 15 residues. For the CDR3, the DNA is TGTGCCACCAGCAAAGGAGATAACGGCATAGATACGCAGTATTTT. Protein product: CATSKGDNGIDTQYF.

The chain is built from TRBV7-2 and TRBJ2-7; no clear D. V lost 1 base and J lost 2, with 9 bases in between. From germline, CDR1 is SGHTA and CDR2 FQGNSA. The length of the CDR3 is 14 residues. The CDR3 nucleotides are TGTGCCAGCAGCTTAGGTCCCGGAACCTACGAGCAGTACTTC. It specifies CASSLGPGTYEQYF. The variable domain in full, completed from reference TRBV7-2 and TRBJ2-7, reads GAGVSQSPSNKVTEKGKDVELRCDPISGHTALYWYRQSLGQGLEFLIYFQGNSAPDKSGLPSDRFSAERTGGSVSTLTIQRTQQEDSAVYLCASSLGPGTYEQYFGPGTRLTVT.

V is TRBV13 and J is TRBJ2-7, with D unresolved. The CDR3 is 16 amino acids. Germline values: CDR1 PRHDT, CDR2 FYEKMQ (reference sequence). Trimming stripped 0 bases from V and 2 bases from J, with 14 bases between. The CDR3, as DNA: TGTGCCAGCAGCTTAGGGACTCCCGAATCCCCCTACGAGCAGTACTTC. Protein product: CASSLGTPESPYEQYF.

This sequence joins TRBV29-1 and TRBJ2-7; D gene ambiguous. Germline lookup yields CDR1 SQVTM and CDR2 ANQGSEA. Trimming removed 3 bases from V and 1 base from J, with 13 bases in between. The length of the CDR3 is 14 residues. CDR3 in DNA: TGCAGCGTTGATCTTGGGATGGGGTCCTACGAGCAGTACTTC. Residues: CSVDLGMGSYEQYF.

This clone has a single count. The DNA of the CDR3 is TGCGCCAGCAGCTTTGACTACGCTTTACCGAAAGCCGATACGCAGTATTTT. It yields the protein CASSFDYALPKADTQYF. The V and J genes are TRBV5-1 and TRBJ2-3, with a tentative D call TRBD2 (5 bases). Per the germline V gene, CDR1 is SGHRS and CDR2 is YFSETQ. V was cut by 2 bases and J by 6 bases, with 22 bases left in between. This CDR3 has 17 amino acids.

This sequence joins TRBV4-3 and TRBJ1-2, with a weak D call TRBD1 (6 bases). CDR3 length: 15 residues. V lost 3 bases to trimming and J lost 4 bases, with 15 bases between them. In germline, CDR1 is LGHNA, CDR2 YSLEER. CDR3: CASSHRDTPGYGYTF. In nucleotides, the CDR3 is TGCGCCAGCAGCCACCGGGACACTCCGGGCTATGGCTACACCTTC.

Only a few counts were recorded for this clone. CDR3 sequence: CASSQDAQTYEQYF. Written as DNA, the CDR3 is TGCGCCAGCAGCCAAGACGCGCAGACCTACGAGCAGTACTTC. The V gene is TRBV4-3, the J gene TRBJ2-7; the D is unclear. The CDR3 runs 14 residues. CDR1 is LGHNA and CDR2 is YSLEER in the germline V gene. Trimming took off 0 bases at V and 2 bases at J, with 8 bases between the two ends.

This clone has just a few counts. The chain combines TRBV29-1 with TRBJ2-3; D gene ambiguous. Trimming stripped 7 bases from V and 6 bases from J, with 11 bases between. This CDR3 region has 11 residues. Looked up from germline, CDR1 is SQVTM and CDR2 is ANQGSEA. The CDR3, as DNA: TGCAGCGGGCATATCGTGGATACGCAGTATTTT. It is translated as CSGHIVDTQYF.

This chain connects TRBV4-3 to TRBJ1-2; D uncertain. V was trimmed by 0 bases and J by 5 bases, leaving 13 bases between them. The CDR3 spans 15 residues. Germline V gene sequence: CDR1 LGHNA, CDR2 YSLEER. The CDR3 sequence is CASSQDRRGGYGYTF. The CDR3 DNA sequence: TGCGCCAGCAGCCAAGATAGACGGGGAGGTTATGGCTACACCTTC.

This CDR3 is CAWSVGTSMQYF. The CDR3 nucleotides read TGTGCCTGGAGTGTGGGGACTAGTATGCAGTACTTC. The chain couples TRBV30 to TRBJ2-7; 8 bases align to TRBD2. Unmatched junction bases numbered 4, after V lost 0 bases and J lost 9 bases. CDR1 and CDR2 from the germline V gene are GTSNPN and SVGIG (reference sequence). The CDR3 sequence is 12 residues long.

The chain employs TRBV27 and TRBJ1-2, with 11 bases lining up with TRBD1. Germline CDR1 is MNHEY and CDR2 is SMNVEV (reference sequence). Losses at the gene ends were 6 bases for V and 7 bases for J; bases not matched to a gene: 10. The CDR3 spans 15 residues. The CDR3 region is CASSRGTGGRFGYTF. In nucleotides, the CDR3 is TGTGCCAGCAGCCGAGGGACAGGGGGTCGTTTTGGCTACACCTTC.

This clone has at least ten counts. The rearrangement joins TRBV7-9 to TRBJ1-5, with D unresolved. CDR3 size: 12 residues. Trimming took off 4 bases at V and 9 bases at J, with 10 bases between the two ends. Germline CDR1 is SEHNR and CDR2 is FQNEAQ (reference sequence). CDR3 coding DNA: TGTGCCAGCAGCTCAAACTCCTGGCCCCAGCATTTT. As protein: CASSSNSWPQHF.

In its sample, this clone was seen a few times. The V call is TRBV9, the J call TRBJ1-2, with 8 bases that match TRBD1. This CDR3 is built from 14 residues. Germline CDR1 is SGDLS and CDR2 is YYNGEE. The V gene end was trimmed by 4 bases and the J gene end by 7 bases; junction bases not matched to a gene: 9. CDR3 sequence (DNA): TGTGCCAGCAGCAAAAACTCAGGGGGCGCTGGCTACACCTTC. Translated: CASSKNSGGAGYTF.

This chain connects TRBV5-1 to TRBJ2-1, with 12 bases that match TRBD2. Per germline, CDR1 SGHRS and CDR2 YFSETQ. The CDR3 loop spans 17 amino acids. V shed 4 bases, J shed 0 bases, and the junction held 5 bases outside the gene matches. The CDR3 here is CASSVTSGGSSYNEQFF. In DNA form, the CDR3 reads TGCGCCAGCAGCGTCACTAGCGGGGGGAGCTCCTACAATGAGCAGTTCTTC.

The J gene is TRBJ1-2, the V gene TRBV7-8; the D gene is possibly TRBD1 (5 bases). The germline V gene has CDR1 SGHVS and CDR2 FQNEAQ. There are 17 residues in the CDR3. Trimming took off 1 base at V and 1 base at J, with 16 bases between the two ends. Here the CDR3 DNA reads TGTGCCAGCAGCTTAGTCGATTTGGGGGTTCATAACTATGGCTACACCTTC. Protein: CASSLVDLGVHNYGYTF.

V and J are TRBV19 and TRBJ2-3; D is ambiguous. The V and J ends lost 1 base and 5 bases respectively, with 1 base between them. Germline assignment: CDR1 LNHDA and CDR2 SQIVND (reference sequence). The CDR3 is 11 residues long. In nucleotides, the CDR3 is TGTGCCAGTAGTATAGGAGATACGCAGTATTTT. Translation gives CASSIGDTQYF. Using reference TRBV19 and TRBJ2-3 for the parts outside the CDR3, the full variable domain is DGGITQSPKYLFRKEGQNVTLSCEQNLNHDAMYWYRQDPGQGLRLIYYSQIVNDFQKGDIAEGYSVSREKKESFPLTVTSAQKNPTAFYLCASSIGDTQYFGPGTRLTVL.